Below, 23 T cell receptor beta chains from the same sample are listed, as sequenced in a study of shared clonotypes between healthy human individuals. Terminally differentiated effector memory CD45RA+ cells were left out of the naive CD8 fraction, which was CD45RO-negative and positively selected for CCR7. Using immunoSEQ multiplex PCR, the repertoire was profiled, and TCRdb retains in-frame clones only, with some absent. The profile shows about 870,000 clones, 80% to 95% of them singletons. Sequenced: naive CD8+ T cells sorted from blood. These receptors came from a man under 40 in good health.

The sample holds one count of this clone. The chain is built from TRBV9 and TRBJ2-1, with D perhaps TRBD2 (6 bases). This CDR3 spans 12 amino acids. Germline V lookup: CDR1 SGDLS, CDR2 YYNGEE. Trimming shortened V by 4 bases and J by 8 bases, and 10 bases separated the two germline ends. Written as DNA, the CDR3 is TGTGCCAGCAGCCTGGGGGGTTATGAGCAGTTCTTC. Its protein product is CASSLGGYEQFF.

This chain connects TRBV7-9 to TRBJ2-1, with D perhaps matching TRBD2 (5 bases). With 2 bases removed from V and 4 bases from J, the gap between germline ends came to 12 bases. The CDR3 consists of 15 residues. Germline assignment: CDR1 SEHNR and CDR2 FQNEAQ (reference sequence). DNA for the CDR3: TGTGCCAGCAGCTTATCGATCGGGATGTACAATGAGCAGTTCTTC. Translating gives CASSLSIGMYNEQFF.

The rearrangement links TRBV7-9 to TRBJ2-7, with TRBD1 identical over 8 bases. The CDR3 length is 15 residues. The V and J ends lost 2 bases and 3 bases, in that order; junction bases with no gene match: 6. CDR1 is SEHNR and CDR2 is FQNEAQ in the germline V gene (reference sequence). The CDR3: CASSLPAGGSYEQYF. The CDR3 DNA sequence: TGTGCCAGCAGCTTACCCGCAGGGGGCAGCTACGAGCAGTACTTC.

The chain carries TRBV27 and TRBJ2-1, with D tentatively TRBD2 (5 bases). CDR3 length: 14 amino acids. V dropped 4 bases and J dropped 0 bases, with 7 bases sitting between them. Germline lookup yields CDR1 MNHEY and CDR2 SMNVEV (reference sequence). CDR3 protein: CASSSTSSYNEQFF. In nucleotides, the CDR3 is TGTGCCAGCAGTTCTACTAGCTCCTACAATGAGCAGTTCTTC.

CDR3 protein: CSVVWGVTGTYEQYF. The CDR3 DNA reads as TGCAGCGTTGTGTGGGGGGTTACAGGGACCTACGAGCAGTACTTC. This chain links TRBV29-1 with TRBJ2-7, with D tentatively TRBD1 or TRBD2 (6 bases each). V was shortened by 4 bases and J by 2 bases, with 18 bases between the two germline ends. The CDR3 covers 15 residues. The germline gives CDR1 SQVTM, CDR2 ANQGSEA.

This chain links TRBV2 with TRBJ2-4, with D possibly called TRBD1 or TRBD2 (6 bases each). The V gene's germline CDR1 is SNHLY and CDR2 FYNNEI. CDR3 length: 16 amino acids. Trimming removed 1 base from V and 3 bases from J, with 13 bases in between. The CDR3 sequence is CASSEVQEGGKNIQYF. The CDR3 nucleotides are TGTGCCAGCAGTGAAGTCCAGGAGGGGGGCAAAAACATTCAGTACTTC.

The CDR3 is CASSTSGGVVGELFF. The CDR3 region has the DNA TGCGCCAGCAGCACGTCAGGGGGAGTTGTCGGGGAGCTGTTTTTT. The gene calls are TRBV5-1 and TRBJ2-2, with TRBD1 matching over 7 bases. The CDR3 runs 15 residues. V lost 4 bases, J lost 7 bases, and 10 bases stayed unmatched. Germline assignment: CDR1 SGHRS and CDR2 YFSETQ. The full variable domain, in which reference TRBV5-1 and TRBJ2-2 provide the parts outside the CDR3, is KAGVTQTPRYLIKTRGQQVTLSCSPISGHRSVSWYQQTPGQGLQFLFEYFSETQRNKGNFPGRFSGRQFSNSRSEMNVSTLELGDSALYLCASSTSGGVVGELFFGEGSRLTVL.

J is TRBJ1-2 and V is TRBV15, with TRBD1 matching 7 bases. Trimming at V came to 4 bases and at J to 4 bases, leaving 6 bases not matched to a gene. The CDR3 runs to 14 residues. Germline CDR1 and CDR2: LNHNV and YYDKDF (reference sequence). CDR3 in amino acids: CATSTVGGGYGYTF. The CDR3 nucleotides read TGTGCCACCAGCACCGTAGGGGGCGGCTATGGCTACACCTTC.

In regard to this clone: Different DNA sequences within this sample yield the same CDR3. CDR3 coding DNA: TGTGCCAGCAGCCTCGGGGCATCCTACGAGCAGTACTTC. It codes for CASSLGASYEQYF. The chain links TRBV5-6 to TRBJ2-7; D is possibly TRBD1 or TRBD2 (5 bases each). V shed 4 bases and J shed 1 base, with 9 bases lying between them. Germline CDR1 SGHDT, CDR2 YYEEEE. CDR3 size: 13 residues.

The CDR3 DNA sequence: TGTGCCAGCAGTGGGACAGCGCGCAATGAGCAGTTCTTC. Its translation is CASSGTARNEQFF. V and J are TRBV7-9 and TRBJ2-1; TRBD1 aligns across 7 bases. The CDR3 has 13 amino acids. Germline values: CDR1 SEHNR, CDR2 FQNEAQ (reference sequence). The V segment lost 6 bases and the J segment 6 bases; nucleotides outside the gene matches: 5.

In regard to this clone: Other DNA variants within this sample encode the same CDR3. This sequence joins TRBV6-5 and TRBJ2-2; D gene uncertain. CDR1 and CDR2 from the germline V gene are MNHEY and SVGAGI. This CDR3 spans 15 amino acids. The V and J ends lost 2 bases and 1 base respectively, with 8 bases between them. CDR3 nucleotide sequence: TGTGCCAGCAGTTACGAAGGCGGGAACACCGGGGAGCTGTTTTTT. It translates to CASSYEGGNTGELFF.

The CDR3 sequence: CATAGGFGYEQYF. The CDR3, as DNA: TGTGCCACAGCCGGCGGGTTCGGCTACGAGCAGTACTTC. This chain links TRBV19 with TRBJ2-7; weak D call: TRBD2 (5 bases). Trimming stripped 10 bases from V and 3 bases from J, with 16 bases between. CDR3 size: 13 residues. Germline lookup yields CDR1 LNHDA and CDR2 SQIVND (reference sequence). The variable domain in full, completed from reference TRBV19 and TRBJ2-7, reads DGGITQSPKYLFRKEGQNVTLSCEQNLNHDAMYWYRQDPGQGLRLIYYSQIVNDFQKGDIAEGYSVSREKKESFPLTVTSAQKNPTAFYLCATAGGFGYEQYFGPGTRLTVT.

The chain carries TRBV11-2 and TRBJ2-7; no clear D. Germline V gives CDR1 SGHAT, CDR2 FQNNGV. The CDR3 contains 14 residues. V was cut by 1 base and J by 5 bases, with 12 bases left in between. The CDR3: CASSLVASVHEQYF. The DNA of the CDR3 is TGTGCCAGCAGCTTAGTCGCCTCCGTTCACGAGCAGTACTTC. The whole variable domain, filled in from reference TRBV11-2 and TRBJ2-7, reads EAGVAQSPRYKIIEKRQSVAFWCNPISGHATLYWYQQILGQGPKLLIQFQNNGVVDDSQLPKDRFSAERLKGVDSTLKIQPAKLEDSAVYLCASSLVASVHEQYFGPGTRLTVT.

The chain has TRBV6-1 and TRBJ2-7; tentative D call: TRBD2 (5 bases). V lost 7 bases and J 2 bases, leaving 12 bases between the germline ends. The CDR3 has 13 residues. The V gene's germline CDR1 is MNHNS and CDR2 SASEGT. CDR3 DNA sequence: TGTGCCAGCACCGGACTGAGCCCCTACGAGCAGTACTTC. Encoded protein: CASTGLSPYEQYF.

In this sample, this clone turned up once. The chain is built from TRBV5-1 and TRBJ2-7, with D tentatively TRBD1 or TRBD2 (5 bases each). V dropped 4 bases and J dropped 6 bases, with 20 bases sitting between them. The germline gives CDR1 SGHRS, CDR2 YFSETQ. CDR3 length: 15 residues. CDR3 amino acids: CASSLRGPYNTEQYF. The CDR3, as DNA: TGCGCCAGCAGCCTACGGGGACCGTATAATACCGAGCAGTACTTC.

The chain recombines TRBV2 with TRBJ1-5; D gene unclear. V was pared by 7 bases and J by 4 bases, with 8 bases between. The CDR3 is 12 amino acids. CDR1 is SNHLY and CDR2 is FYNNEI in the germline V gene. DNA for the CDR3: TGTGCCAGCAACCAGATGAATCAGCCCCAGCATTTT. Amino acid sequence: CASNQMNQPQHF.

The chain couples TRBV18 to TRBJ2-7; 8 bases line up with TRBD1. The CDR3 loop spans 14 amino acids. The trim removed 4 bases at V and 3 bases at J, leaving 5 bases unmatched. CDR1 KGHSH and CDR2 LQKENI come from the germline V gene. CDR3 DNA: TGTGCCAGCTCACTCGGACAGGGTTACTACGAGCAGTACTTC. Its translation: CASSLGQGYYEQYF.

The rearrangement links TRBV4-3 to TRBJ2-1, with 7 bases matching TRBD2. CDR3 size: 17 residues. The germline CDR1 and CDR2 sequences are LGHNA and YSLEER. Trimming removed 3 bases from V and 7 bases from J; junction bases left unmatched: 15. The CDR3 DNA is TGCGCCAGCAGCCAGAGGTTAGCGGGTACCGCCTTAAATGAGCAGTTCTTC. This encodes CASSQRLAGTALNEQFF.

V is TRBV7-8 and J is TRBJ2-6; D is possibly TRBD1 or TRBD2 (5 bases each). CDR1 is SGHVS, CDR2 FQNEAQ, per germline. This CDR3 spans 19 amino acids. Trimming shortened V by 2 bases and J by 4 bases, and 21 bases separated the two germline ends. CDR3: CASSLSRGSVDAGANVLTF. The CDR3, as DNA: TGTGCCAGCAGCTTATCTCGGGGCTCCGTGGACGCGGGGGCCAACGTCCTGACTTTC.

The V gene is TRBV4-1, the J gene TRBJ2-1; TRBD1 or TRBD2 may be the D gene (6 bases each). V lost 1 base, J lost 5 bases, and 18 bases lay in between. Germline V CDR1 and CDR2: MGHRA, YSYEKL. The CDR3 totals 17 residues. CDR3 sequence reads: CASSQGGAGHTNNEQFF. In nucleotides, the CDR3 is TGCGCCAGCAGCCAAGGGGGGGCGGGACATACGAACAATGAGCAGTTCTTC.

This sequence joins TRBV7-6 and TRBJ2-7; possibly TRBD2 for D (6 bases). Germline values: CDR1 SGHVS, CDR2 FNYEAQ. This CDR3 has 15 amino acids. Trimming pared 5 bases from V and 2 bases from J, leaving 16 bases between. CDR3 amino acids: CASSLKSGGTYEQYF. The DNA of the CDR3 is TGTGCCAGCAGCCTAAAATCGGGCGGGACCTACGAGCAGTACTTC.

The chain links TRBV11-2 to TRBJ2-1; 10 positions match TRBD2. Germline assignment: CDR1 SGHAT and CDR2 FQNNGV. Losses at the gene ends were 6 bases for V and 11 bases for J; bases not matched to a gene: 10. This CDR3 is 14 amino acids long. Written as DNA, the CDR3 is TGTGCCAGCAGACCTAAAAGCGGGAGGGAAAAGCAGTTCTTC. Amino acids: CASRPKSGREKQFF.

The rearrangement uses TRBV19 and TRBJ2-6; 9 bases agree with TRBD2. The V gene's germline CDR1 is LNHDA and CDR2 SQIVND (reference sequence). The CDR3 spans 19 residues. V shed 7 bases, J shed 0 bases, and the junction held 13 bases outside the gene matches. CDR3 sequence reads: CASNDLSGSHFSGANVLTF. For the CDR3, the DNA is TGTGCCAGTAACGACCTTAGCGGGAGCCACTTCTCTGGGGCCAACGTCCTGACTTTC.